The 15 T cell receptor beta chains below were found in one sample sequenced in a study of identifying expanded T cells in peripheral blood. TCRdb's copy holds only in-frame clones and misses some; the assay was immunoSEQ multiplex PCR. The table records about 120,000 clones, 75% to 90% of them present only once. The source material was blood. Receptors were obtained from a person between 18 and 70 years old in good health.

This sequence joins TRBV27 and TRBJ1-2, with D possibly TRBD1 on 6 matching bases. The germline V and J ends were trimmed by 6 bases and 8 bases, with 16 bases remaining between them. CDR3 length: 13 amino acids. Per germline, CDR1 MNHEY and CDR2 SMNVEV (reference sequence). This CDR3 reads CASRRGQGLGYTF. CDR3 coding DNA: TGTGCCAGCAGGCGGGGGCAGGGGTTGGGCTACACCTTC.

CDR3 in amino acids: CASSLGSGGHSGANVLTF. Here the CDR3 DNA reads TGTGCCAGCAGCTTAGGGAGCGGGGGGCACTCTGGGGCCAACGTCCTGACTTTC. The chain carries TRBV7-9 and TRBJ2-6, with TRBD2 matching 9 bases. This CDR3 is built from 18 residues. V was clipped by 1 base and J by 0 bases; unmatched bases: 4. Germline V gene sequence: CDR1 SEHNR, CDR2 FQNEAQ (reference sequence).

V usage is TRBV4-3 and J usage is TRBJ1-6; a weak D match, TRBD1 (5 bases). V was clipped by 2 bases and J by 5 bases, with 10 bases between them. The germline CDR1 and CDR2 sequences are LGHNA and YSLEER. The CDR3 is 15 residues long. The CDR3 sequence: CASSQYGADNSPLHF. The CDR3 DNA reads TGCGCCAGCAGCCAATACGGGGCTGATAATTCACCCCTCCACTTT.

This chain joins TRBV19 and TRBJ1-1, with a tentative D call TRBD1 (5 bases). Trimming took off 5 bases at V and 1 base at J, with 23 bases between the two ends. The germline V gene encodes CDR1 LNHDA and CDR2 SQIVND (reference sequence). CDR3 size: 18 residues. CDR3 coding DNA: TGTGCCAGTAGTCCTATTCTGGGGACCACACTAAGGAACACTGAAGCTTTCTTT. Its protein is CASSPILGTTLRNTEAFF.

The chain employs TRBV7-9 and TRBJ1-5; maybe TRBD1 (6 bases). The length of the CDR3 is 18 residues. V lost 1 base and J lost 6, with 22 bases in between. CDR1 is SEHNR, CDR2 FQNEAQ, per germline (reference sequence). CDR3 sequence (DNA): TGTGCCAGCAGCTTAGTGGGCGGAGGGGGGCTATATATTCAGCCCCAGCATTTT. Translating it yields CASSLVGGGGLYIQPQHF.

The V and J genes are TRBV28 and TRBJ1-1; D not certain. This CDR3 has 14 residues. V lost 2 bases and J lost 0, with 7 bases in between. Germline V gives CDR1 MDHEN, CDR2 SYDVKM. CDR3 protein: CASSLARMNTEAFF. The DNA of the CDR3 is TGTGCCAGCAGTTTAGCCCGGATGAACACTGAAGCTTTCTTT. Looking up the rest from reference TRBV28 and TRBJ1-1 gives the full variable domain: DVKVTQSSRYLVKRTGEKVFLECVQDMDHENMFWYRQDPGLGLRLIYFSYDVKMKEKGDIPEGYSVSREKKERFSLILESASTNQTSMYLCASSLARMNTEAFFGQGTRLTVV.

The CDR3 DNA reads as TGTGCCAGCAGTTTCGCTGTGAACACTGAAGCTTTCTTT. It specifies CASSFAVNTEAFF. The chain joins TRBV7-9 to TRBJ1-1; D is undetermined. Germline lookup yields CDR1 SEHNR and CDR2 FQNEAQ (reference sequence). CDR3 length: 13 amino acids. Deletions cut 6 bases from V and 0 bases from J, with 8 bases between.

CDR3 residues: CASSIRRPNYGYTF. Written as DNA, the CDR3 is TGTGCCAGTAGTATAAGGAGGCCTAACTATGGCTACACCTTC. J is TRBJ1-2 and V is TRBV19; D gene unclear. The V gene lost 2 bases and the J gene lost 0 bases, with 7 bases spanning the gap. The germline V gene has CDR1 LNHDA and CDR2 SQIVND (reference sequence). The CDR3 totals 14 residues.

V usage is TRBV18 and J usage is TRBJ1-2; weak D call: TRBD1 (6 bases). Germline loops: CDR1 KGHSH, CDR2 LQKENI. The CDR3 sequence is 13 residues long. Between the trimmed V and J ends, which lost 6 bases and 6 bases, there was a span of 14 bases. CDR3 region: CASSSARGDGYTF. The CDR3 nucleotides are TGTGCCAGCTCGTCGGCCAGGGGCGATGGCTACACCTTC.

The chain recombines TRBV7-3 with TRBJ1-1; weak D call: TRBD1 (5 bases). V lost 5 bases, J lost 3 bases, and 13 bases lay in between. The CDR3 is made up of 14 amino acids. Germline assignment: CDR1 SGHTA and CDR2 FQGTGA. CDR3 amino acids: CASSATGGDTEAFF. The CDR3 DNA reads as TGTGCCAGCAGCGCGACGGGGGGTGACACTGAAGCTTTCTTT.

J is TRBJ1-2 and V is TRBV18; 8 positions agree with TRBD1. The germline V gene encodes CDR1 KGHSH and CDR2 LQKENI. V lost 6 bases, J lost 8 bases, and 14 bases stayed unmatched. This CDR3 region has 15 residues. The chain's CDR3 is CASSIQGARERGYTF. In nucleotides, the CDR3 is TGTGCCAGCTCCATCCAGGGGGCGCGGGAAAGAGGCTACACCTTC.

There are a few counts of this clone. The rearrangement links TRBV11-2 to TRBJ1-1; tentatively, D is TRBD1 (5 bases). V lost 5 bases to trimming and J lost 6 bases, with 19 bases between them. Germline loops: CDR1 SGHAT, CDR2 FQNNGV. CDR3 size: 15 residues. In DNA form, the CDR3 reads TGTGCCAGCAGCCCCCATCAGGGAGAGGGCCCTGAAGCTTTCTTT. Protein sequence: CASSPHQGEGPEAFF.

The chain employs TRBV10-3 and TRBJ1-2; tentative D call: TRBD1 (5 bases). CDR3 length: 15 amino acids. The V and J ends lost 6 bases and 7 bases respectively, with 21 bases between them. The germline V gene encodes CDR1 ENHRY and CDR2 SYGVKD. The DNA for the CDR3 is TGTGCCATCAGACGGGACCGCCGGCGCTCTGGTGGCTACACCTTC. It codes for CAIRRDRRRSGGYTF.

The V and J genes are TRBV11-2 and TRBJ1-6; 10 positions match TRBD1. Trimming took 3 bases from V and 8 from J; bases not matched to a gene: 4. The CDR3 has 15 residues. Germline CDR1 reads SGHAT; CDR2 reads FQNNGV. Here the CDR3 reads CASSFTGTGDSPLHF. CDR3 DNA: TGTGCCAGCAGCTTTACCGGGACAGGGGATTCACCCCTCCACTTT. Complete variable domain (other parts from reference TRBV11-2 and TRBJ1-6): EAGVAQSPRYKIIEKRQSVAFWCNPISGHATLYWYQQILGQGPKLLIQFQNNGVVDDSQLPKDRFSAERLKGVDSTLKIQPAKLEDSAVYLCASSFTGTGDSPLHFGNGTRLTVT.

The chain combines TRBV11-2 with TRBJ2-2; D perhaps matches TRBD2 (5 bases). V was shortened by 4 bases and J by 4 bases, with 13 bases between the two germline ends. The CDR3 has 15 amino acids. CDR1 SGHAT and CDR2 FQNNGV come from the germline V gene. The CDR3 DNA reads TGTGCCAGCAGCTCAAGAGAGGGATCCACCGGGGAGCTGTTTTTT. This translates into CASSSREGSTGELFF.